This is a list of T cell receptor beta chains from one sample in a study of cytomegalovirus exposure and HLA in healthy donors. Generated by immunoSEQ multiplex PCR, the TCRdb table keeps only in-frame clones and is missing some. Among more than 150,000 clones listed, 70% to 80% were seen once. The sequenced sample consisted of PBMCs. The receptors were gathered from a girl aged 5-17 years in good health and CMV-seropositive. CDR3s include the opening cysteine and the closing phenylalanine or tryptophan. Fields, in order: V gene, clone size, J gene, D gene, CDR3 protein, CDR3 DNA. A D gene is named only where the DNA matches it firmly. Clone size is given for some rows only: seen once, a few or many times, or a class if the clone is expanded.

v_call: TRBV7-9; clone_size: NA; j_call: TRBJ2-7; d_call: TRBD2; cdr3_aa: CASSLASGAPYEQYF; cdr3_nt: TGTGCCAGCAGCTTAGCTAGCGGGGCCCCTTACGAGCAGTACTTC
v_call: TRBV7-8; clone_size: NA; j_call: TRBJ2-5; d_call: TRBD2; cdr3_aa: CASSLGTSGSGETQYF; cdr3_nt: TGTGCCAGCAGCTTAGGAACTAGCGGGTCTGGAGAGACCCAGTACTTC
v_call: TRBV12-5; clone_size: NA; j_call: TRBJ2-5; d_call: NA; cdr3_aa: CASGQGSETQYF; cdr3_nt: TGTGCTAGTGGTCAGGGTAGCGAGACCCAGTACTTC
v_call: TRBV28; clone_size: once; j_call: TRBJ1-1; d_call: NA; cdr3_aa: CASSLQGYAFF; cdr3_nt: TGTGCCAGCAGTTTACAGGGGTACGCTTTCTTT
v_call: TRBV5-4; clone_size: NA; j_call: TRBJ1-1; d_call: NA; cdr3_aa: CASSPSGTSPAEAFF; cdr3_nt: TGTGCCAGCAGCCCCTCTGGGACTTCCCCCGCTGAAGCTTTCTTT
v_call: TRBV18; clone_size: few; j_call: TRBJ2-7; d_call: NA; cdr3_aa: CASSTASSYEQYF; cdr3_nt: TGTGCCAGCTCAACCGCCAGCTCCTACGAGCAGTACTTC
v_call: TRBV13; clone_size: NA; j_call: TRBJ2-1; d_call: TRBD2; cdr3_aa: CASGLAGGFNEQFF; cdr3_nt: TGTGCCAGCGGTCTAGCGGGGGGGTTTAATGAGCAGTTCTTC
v_call: TRBV5-1; clone_size: NA; j_call: TRBJ2-3; d_call: NA; cdr3_aa: CASSQYGVTDTQYF; cdr3_nt: TGCGCCAGCAGCCAATACGGGGTCACAGATACGCAGTATTTT
v_call: TRBV5-6; clone_size: NA; j_call: TRBJ2-1; d_call: NA; cdr3_aa: CASSFSEGNEQFF; cdr3_nt: TGTGCCAGCAGCTTTTCCGAGGGCAATGAGCAGTTCTTC
v_call: TRBV5-5; clone_size: few; j_call: TRBJ2-3; d_call: NA; cdr3_aa: CASSWAWTSTQYF; cdr3_nt: TGTGCCAGCAGCTGGGCGTGGACAAGTACGCAGTATTTT
v_call: TRBV11-3; clone_size: NA; j_call: TRBJ1-1; d_call: TRBD1; cdr3_aa: CASSVRDRENTEAFF; cdr3_nt: TGTGCCAGCAGCGTACGGGACAGGGAGAACACTGAAGCTTTCTTT
v_call: TRBV7-2; clone_size: NA; j_call: TRBJ2-5; d_call: TRBD2; cdr3_aa: CASSLSSSGGQETQYF; cdr3_nt: TGTGCCAGCAGCTTAAGCTCTAGCGGGGGACAAGAGACCCAGTACTTC
v_call: TRBV21-1; clone_size: NA; j_call: TRBJ2-5; d_call: NA; cdr3_aa: CASSKVREGRPQETQYF; cdr3_nt: TGTGCCAGCAGCAAAGTGAGGGAGGGTCGCCCCCAAGAGACCCAGTACTTC